These 9 T cell receptor beta chains came from one sample sequenced in a study of Graves' ophthalmopathy and Graves' hyperthyroidism. From RNA, the CDR3 regions of TCR beta chains were amplified and sequenced. After a first-round RT-PCR with HTBI primers, a second-round multiplex PCR was run. TCRdb reprocessed the multiplex PCR reads with MiXCR, giving one entry per CDR3 protein. The sample lists approximately 41,000 distinct CDR3 sequences; around 50% were seen once. Source material: peripheral blood. All receptors come from an adult man with Graves' ophthalmopathy.

The V gene is TRBV5-1, the J gene TRBJ2-5; 9 bases map to TRBD2. This CDR3 comprises 18 residues. Trimming at V came to 0 bases and at J to 4 bases, leaving 13 bases not matched to a gene. The germline CDR1 and CDR2 sequences are SGHRS and YFSETQ. CDR3: CASSLAGYAGGSGETQYF. In DNA form, the CDR3 reads TGCGCCAGCAGCTTGGCCGGTTATGCGGGAGGGTCGGGAGAGACCCAGTACTTC.

There are many counts of this clonotype. The rearrangement joins TRBV7-3 to TRBJ2-2; 11 positions match TRBD2. The J segment lost 5 bases and the V segment lost 2 bases, leaving 10 bases of the junction unmatched. Germline CDR1 and CDR2: SGHTA and FQGTGA. CDR3 length: 18 amino acids. The CDR3 nucleotides read TGTGCCAGCAGCTTATTGGGGACTAGCGGAGGGAGGACCGGGGAGCTGTTTTTT. The encoded protein is CASSLLGTSGGRTGELFF.

This clonotype was seen ten or more times. The rearrangement joins TRBV27 to TRBJ2-3; D might be TRBD1 (6 bases). V was cut by 2 bases and J by 0 bases, with 9 bases left in between. This CDR3 has 15 residues. In germline, CDR1 is MNHEY, CDR2 SMNVEV (reference sequence). The CDR3 region has the DNA TGTGCCAGCAGTTTAAGACAGGTTAGCACAGATACGCAGTATTTT. It translates to CASSLRQVSTDTQYF.

CDR3 sequence (DNA): TGTGCCATCAGCCCCGGGACTAGCACCCACAATGAGCAGTTCTTC. Residues: CAISPGTSTHNEQFF. The rearrangement links TRBV10-3 to TRBJ2-1, with 9 bases fitting TRBD2. Germline CDR1 ENHRY, CDR2 SYGVKD. Unmatched junction bases numbered 8, after V lost 6 bases and J lost 5 bases. The CDR3 extends over 15 amino acids.

This clonotype has a count of ten or more. The chain carries TRBV27 and TRBJ1-6; D gene uncertain. This CDR3 has 14 amino acids. Trimming took 6 bases from V and 7 from J, leaving 13 bases between them. The germline CDR1 and CDR2 sequences are MNHEY and SMNVEV (reference sequence). CDR3 sequence reads: CASRPTTDNSPLHF. The DNA of the CDR3 is TGTGCCAGCAGACCCACGACTGACAATTCACCCCTCCACTTT.

Notes on this clonotype: At one end the junction does not follow the germline gene, possibly because of a read error. V and J are TRBV20-1 and TRBJ2-7; TRBD2 is a possible D gene (5 bases). The germline V gene encodes CDR1 DFQATT and CDR2 SNEGSKA (reference sequence). CDR3 length: 13 amino acids. The CDR3, as DNA: TGCAGTACTAGGGAAACACAAATTTACGAGCAGTACTTC. Translation: CSTRETQIYEQYF.

The chain links TRBV10-3 to TRBJ1-5, with D possibly matching TRBD1 (6 bases). This CDR3 has 14 amino acids. The V gene's germline CDR1 is ENHRY and CDR2 SYGVKD. The ends were cut back, 6 bases at V and 6 bases at J, with 15 bases in the middle. The CDR3 DNA sequence: TGTGCCATCAGCAAAACAGGGACGGCTCAGCCCCAGCATTTT. It codes for CAISKTGTAQPQHF.

This clonotype was detected ten times or more. The gene calls are TRBV4-3 and TRBJ2-3; 14 positions agree with TRBD2. Germline V gives CDR1 LGHNA, CDR2 YSLEER. The CDR3 loop spans 17 amino acids. Germline trimming cut 4 bases from V and 2 bases from J; bases unmatched to any gene: 5. CDR3 residues: CASSLGGLAGATDTQYF. The CDR3 nucleotides read TGCGCCAGCAGCCTAGGGGGACTAGCGGGGGCCACAGATACGCAGTATTTT.

This clonotype has a handful of counts. In nucleotides, the CDR3 is TGCGCCAGCAGCGTGGACAGCATTAAGGGGGAGCTGTTTTTT. Protein product: CASSVDSIKGELFF. The chain is built from TRBV10-1 and TRBJ2-2; TRBD1 might be the D (6 bases). This CDR3 is 14 amino acids long. Germline CDR1 and CDR2: WNHNN and SYGVQD (reference sequence). Trimming took 6 bases from V and 8 from J, leaving 16 bases between them.